This TCR beta chain was sequenced for a study of response to subunit inactivated influenza vaccine listed by TCRdb under 2018. Looking at the study overall: Deep quantitative profiling of the T cell receptor repertoire was used in the study to follow responses to a trivalent subunit inactivated influenza vaccine. Study-wide conclusions, independent of this receptor: According to the authors, only a limited number of new T cells may be recruited by each seasonal influenza vaccination.

This clonotype was recorded many times. Its cognate antigen has yet to be identified. No qualities accompany the bases; no much larger clone lies one base away. The library was obtained by RT-PCR. The listed sequencing device is Illumina HiSeq 2500. TCRdb trimmed the raw reads at Q25, called clones with MiXCR and kept productive beta chains. Rows with one shared CDR3 protein collapse into an entry with the most common genes and DNA. Recorded for this sample are hundreds of thousands of distinct CDR3 sequences; around 15% of them occurred a single time. Of the sample, 7.6% falls within the top ten clones. Here V drops 2 bases and J drops 6 bases, and the junction holds 10 bases not matched to any gene. Including cysteine and phenylalanine, the CDR3 has 17 amino acids. Of all the DNA, just the CDR3 is kept, 51 bases in frame from base 1. CDR1 and CDR2, per the germline V gene (reference sequence), are MNHEY and SMNVEV.

The sample in question was PBMCs from blood, obtained less than 15 days before vaccination. This TCR came from a man over 45 who received an inactivated influenza vaccine. Donor details come from another sample of the same person, matched by shared clones. In this chain, TRBV27 is recombined with TRBJ2-1; TRBD2 matches 10 bases in the middle. The DNA is TGTGCCAGCAGTTTAGTCCGCAGCGGGGGGGCGGGCAATGAGCAGTTCTTC. It translates to CASSLVRSGGAGNEQFF.